The sequence of this T cell receptor beta chain was determined in a study of Ad26.COV2.S vaccination and SARS-CoV-2 variants. Study-level background: Intramuscularly, Ad26.COV2.S was given either once or twice, 56 days apart. Study outcomes and limitations: Spike-specific responses of CD8+ and CD4+ T cells were reported to display substantial breadth after vaccination. Higher spike-specific TCR breadth was found in vaccine recipients than in placebo recipients. The analyses of TCR breadth and depth may have understated the size of total T cell responses.

Treatment defined: around 19 received Ad26.COV2.S at low or high dose, single or two shots; five or six received placebo; per-sample allocation not given. At day 63 after the first vaccine or placebo injection, samples were drawn. On this clone: The antigen is unknown.

This CDR3 contains 11 residues. CDR1 and CDR2 from the germline V gene are GTSNPN and SVGIG (reference sequence). The V end lost 4 bases, the J end lost 3 bases, and 4 bases lay between the germline ends. Sequencing was performed with immunoSEQ multiplex PCR; in TCRdb, only in-frame clones are kept and a portion is missing. The table records approximately 420,000 clones, 88% of them present only once. The sample in question was peripheral blood, obtained in a trial of Ad26.COV2.S vaccine versus placebo. The rearrangement uses TRBV30 and TRBJ2-1; D not certain. This receptor was taken from a person aged 18-65 years who received the Ad26.COV2.S COVID-19 vaccine or a placebo. The CDR3 nucleotides read TGTGCCTGGAAGGACTACAATGAGCAGTTCTTC. Residues: CAWKDYNEQFF.